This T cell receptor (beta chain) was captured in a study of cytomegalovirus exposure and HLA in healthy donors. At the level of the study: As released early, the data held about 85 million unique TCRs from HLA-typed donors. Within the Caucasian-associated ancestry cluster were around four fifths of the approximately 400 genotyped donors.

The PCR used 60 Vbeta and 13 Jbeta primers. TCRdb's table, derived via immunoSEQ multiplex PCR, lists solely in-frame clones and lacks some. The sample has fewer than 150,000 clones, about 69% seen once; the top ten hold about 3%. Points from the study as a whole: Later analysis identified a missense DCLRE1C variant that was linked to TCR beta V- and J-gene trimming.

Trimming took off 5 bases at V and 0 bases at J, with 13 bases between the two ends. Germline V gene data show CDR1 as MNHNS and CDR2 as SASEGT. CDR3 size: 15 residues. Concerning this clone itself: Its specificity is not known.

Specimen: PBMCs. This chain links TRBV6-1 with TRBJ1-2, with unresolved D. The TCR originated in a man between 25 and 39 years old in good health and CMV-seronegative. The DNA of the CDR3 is TGTGCCAGCAGTCCGCTCGAGGAAGCTAACTATGGCTACACCTTC. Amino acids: CASSPLEEANYGYTF.